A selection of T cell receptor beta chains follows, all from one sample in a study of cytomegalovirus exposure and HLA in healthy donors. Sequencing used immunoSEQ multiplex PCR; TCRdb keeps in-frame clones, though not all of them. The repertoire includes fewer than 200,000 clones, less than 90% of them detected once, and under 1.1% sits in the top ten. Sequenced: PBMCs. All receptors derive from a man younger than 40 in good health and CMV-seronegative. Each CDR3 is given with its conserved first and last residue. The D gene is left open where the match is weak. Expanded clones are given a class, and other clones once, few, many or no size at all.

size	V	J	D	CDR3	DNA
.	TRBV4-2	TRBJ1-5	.	CASSQDLGSGYQPQHF	TGTGCCAGCAGCCAAGATCTAGGTTCTGGATATCAGCCCCAGCATTTT
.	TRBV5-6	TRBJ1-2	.	CASSLGSQSYGYTF	TGTGCCAGCAGCTTGGGGTCACAGAGCTATGGCTACACCTTC
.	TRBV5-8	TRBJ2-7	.	CASSLRQNGQYF	TGTGCCAGCAGCTTGCGACAGAATGGGCAGTACTTC
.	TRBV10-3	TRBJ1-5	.	CAVRSFPQHF	TGTGCCGTCCGGAGCTTCCCCCAGCATTTT
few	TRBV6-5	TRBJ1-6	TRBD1	CAGATGENSPLHF	TGTGCCGGAGCGACAGGGGAGAATTCACCCCTCCACTTT
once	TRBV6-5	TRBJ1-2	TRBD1	CASRKDRGDYGYTF	TGTGCCAGCAGAAAGGACAGGGGAGACTATGGCTACACCTTC
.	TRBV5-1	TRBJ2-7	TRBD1	CASSLAPGQGSYEQYF	TGCGCCAGCAGCTTGGCCCCGGGACAGGGTTCCTACGAGCAGTACTTC
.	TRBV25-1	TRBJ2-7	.	CASSYFYEQYF	TGTGCCAGCAGTTACTTCTACGAGCAGTACTTC
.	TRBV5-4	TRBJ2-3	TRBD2	CASSFVLAGGLLASTDTQYF	TGTGCCAGCAGCTTTGTACTAGCGGGAGGCCTATTAGCTAGCACAGATACGCAGTATTTT
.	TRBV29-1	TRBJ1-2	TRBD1	CSVAPGGDYGYTF	TGCAGCGTTGCCCCAGGGGGCGACTATGGCTACACCTTC
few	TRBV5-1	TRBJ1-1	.	CASSSNRRVNTEAFF	TGCGCCAGCAGCAGCAACAGGAGAGTGAACACTGAAGCTTTCTTT
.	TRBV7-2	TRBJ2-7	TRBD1	CASSLGQALNF	TGTGCCAGCAGCTTGGGACAGGCCCTCAACTTC
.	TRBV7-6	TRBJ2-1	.	CASSPTVTGSVNEQFF	TGTGCCAGCAGCCCCACGGTGACGGGTTCGGTCAATGAGCAGTTCTTC
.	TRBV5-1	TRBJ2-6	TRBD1	CASSLAGGSGANVLTF	TGCGCCAGCAGTTTGGCAGGGGGCTCTGGGGCCAACGTCCTGACTTTC
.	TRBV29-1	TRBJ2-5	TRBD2	CSVDRLLHLGTSGGAGETQYF	TGCAGCGTTGATCGCCTCCTCCATCTGGGGACTAGCGGGGGGGCGGGGGAGACCCAGTACTTC
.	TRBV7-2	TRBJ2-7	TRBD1	CASSQPHRGHEQYF	TGTGCCAGCAGCCAACCCCACAGGGGGCACGAGCAGTACTTC
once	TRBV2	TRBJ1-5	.	CASSVERPGQPQHF	TGTGCCAGCAGTGTGGAACGGCCAGGTCAGCCCCAGCATTTT
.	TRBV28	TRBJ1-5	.	CASSLQGSSNQPQHF	TGTGCCAGCAGTTTACAAGGGAGTAGCAATCAGCCCCAGCATTTT
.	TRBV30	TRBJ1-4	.	CAWTRQLNEKLFF	TGTGCCTGGACGCGACAGCTAAATGAAAAACTGTTTTTT
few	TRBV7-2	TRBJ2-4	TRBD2	CASSFHSGGGNIQYF	TGTGCCAGCAGCTTCCATAGCGGGGGCGGGAACATTCAGTACTTC
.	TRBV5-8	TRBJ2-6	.	CASSLGEPGANVLTF	TGTGCCAGCAGCTTGGGGGAGCCTGGGGCCAACGTCCTGACTTTC
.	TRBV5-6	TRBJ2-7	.	CASSEAIAISAYEQYF	TGTGCCAGCAGCGAGGCTATCGCAATTTCTGCCTACGAGCAGTACTTC
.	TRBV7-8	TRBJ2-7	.	CASSHLSAYEQYF	TGTGCCAGCAGCCACTTATCCGCCTACGAGCAGTACTTC
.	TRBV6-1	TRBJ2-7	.	CASSEGAGDSPPEQYF	TGTGCCAGCAGCGAAGGGGCTGGAGACAGCCCTCCCGAGCAGTACTTC
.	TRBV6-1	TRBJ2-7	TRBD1	CASRRTGSSYEQYF	TGTGCCAGCAGGAGGACAGGAAGCTCCTACGAGCAGTACTTC
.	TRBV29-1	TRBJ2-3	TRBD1	CSVPSGDRGLADTQYF	TGCAGCGTCCCAAGCGGGGACAGGGGTCTCGCAGATACGCAGTATTTT
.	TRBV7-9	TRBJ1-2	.	CASSQGGGLSYGYTF	TGTGCCAGCAGTCAAGGGGGGGGGCTAAGCTATGGCTACACCTTC